This T cell receptor (beta chain) is drawn from a study of metastatic and nonmetastatic thyroid tumors (dated by TCRdb to 2020 to 2021). Background on the whole study: Repertoires were compared across peripheral blood and tumor or nodule tissue samples from malignant and benign thyroid patients. The research as a whole found: In both blood and tumor samples, TCR beta diversity was reported to be significantly higher in malignant tumors than in benign nodules.

This clone has ten or more counts. Its antigen is not yet known. No much larger clone is present one base from it, and per-base qualities are unavailable. Library creation used PCR. The run used an Illumina HiSeq 4000. High-throughput sequencing was used to profile the TCR beta-chain CDR3 region of every patient. The published analysis was carried out like this. CDR3 differences across clinicopathological groups were used to build a classifier for discriminating distant-metastatic papillary thyroid cancer patients. Repertoire diversity was assessed with the Shannon index, and tumor-blood repertoire similarity with the Morisita-Horn index. The public reads were reprocessed in TCRdb via fastp at Q25 and MiXCR, keeping in-frame beta chains. TCRdb, not the authors, supplied the V and J calls. This sample gives some 83,000 clones in total; about 12% of them show up just once. Of the sample, about 10% is held by the ten largest clones.

From the germline V gene (reference sequence), CDR1 is SSHAT and CDR2 is FNYEAQ. The CDR3 measures 12 amino acids from cysteine to phenylalanine. Only the CDR3 DNA is retained, 36 bases long and in frame from the first base. None of the patients had been given any treatment before thyroid surgery. The study retrospectively analysed patient clinical samples collected from the early 2010s to the late 2010s using T-cell receptor beta sequencing. Sequencing was done on a sample of tumor tissue. The chain couples TRBV7-7 to TRBJ2-2; the junction holds 8 bases that match TRBD2. The TCR was taken from a female donor with papillary thyroid cancer or a benign thyroid nodule (not recorded which). Some clones in this sample may be carry-over from other donors' samples. CDR3 protein: CASGANTGELFF. The sequence in DNA is TGTGCTAGCGGGGCCAACACCGGGGAGCTGTTTTTT.